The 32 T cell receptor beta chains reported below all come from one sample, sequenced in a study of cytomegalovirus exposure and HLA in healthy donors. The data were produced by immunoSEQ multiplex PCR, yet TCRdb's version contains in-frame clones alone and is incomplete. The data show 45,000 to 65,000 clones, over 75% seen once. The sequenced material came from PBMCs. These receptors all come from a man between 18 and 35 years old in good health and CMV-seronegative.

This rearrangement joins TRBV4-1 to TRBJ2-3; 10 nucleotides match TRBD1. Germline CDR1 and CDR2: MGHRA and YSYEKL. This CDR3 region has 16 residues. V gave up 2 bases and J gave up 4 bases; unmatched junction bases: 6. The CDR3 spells CASSQPPGQGSDTQYF. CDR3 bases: TGCGCCAGCAGCCAACCGCCGGGACAGGGGTCAGATACGCAGTATTTT.

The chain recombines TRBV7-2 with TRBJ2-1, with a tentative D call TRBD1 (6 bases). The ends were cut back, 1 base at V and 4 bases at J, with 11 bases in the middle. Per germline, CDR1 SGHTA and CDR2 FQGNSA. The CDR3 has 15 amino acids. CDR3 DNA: TGTGCCAGCAGCTTAGGGCGGACAGTTTACAATGAGCAGTTCTTC. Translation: CASSLGRTVYNEQFF.

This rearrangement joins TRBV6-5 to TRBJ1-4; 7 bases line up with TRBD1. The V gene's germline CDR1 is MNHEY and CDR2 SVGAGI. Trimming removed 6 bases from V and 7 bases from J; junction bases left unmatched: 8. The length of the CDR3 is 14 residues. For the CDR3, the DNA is TGTGCCAGCAGGGCTTACAGGGGCGGTGAAAAACTGTTTTTT. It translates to CASRAYRGGEKLFF.

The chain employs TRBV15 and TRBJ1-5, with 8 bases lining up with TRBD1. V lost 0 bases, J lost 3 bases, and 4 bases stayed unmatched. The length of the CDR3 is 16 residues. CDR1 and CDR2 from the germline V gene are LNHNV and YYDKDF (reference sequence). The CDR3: CATSRDAGGVNQPQHF. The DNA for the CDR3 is TGTGCCACCAGCAGAGATGCAGGGGGCGTCAATCAGCCCCAGCATTTT.

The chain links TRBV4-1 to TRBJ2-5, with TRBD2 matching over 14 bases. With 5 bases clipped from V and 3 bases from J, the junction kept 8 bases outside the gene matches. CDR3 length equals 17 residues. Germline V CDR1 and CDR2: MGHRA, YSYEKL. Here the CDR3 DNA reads TGCGCCAGCAGCGGGACTAGCGGGAGTGGATCGGAAGAGACCCAGTACTTC. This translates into CASSGTSGSGSEETQYF.

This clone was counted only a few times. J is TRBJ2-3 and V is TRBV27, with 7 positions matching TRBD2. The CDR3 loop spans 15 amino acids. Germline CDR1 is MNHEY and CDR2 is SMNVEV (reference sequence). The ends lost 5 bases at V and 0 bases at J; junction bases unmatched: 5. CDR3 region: CASSPGLTSTDTQYF. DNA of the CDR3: TGTGCCAGCAGTCCGGGACTAACTAGCACAGATACGCAGTATTTT.

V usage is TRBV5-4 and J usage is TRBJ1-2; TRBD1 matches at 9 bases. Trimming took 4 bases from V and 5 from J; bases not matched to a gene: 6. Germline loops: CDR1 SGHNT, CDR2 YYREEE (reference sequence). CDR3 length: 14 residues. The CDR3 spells CASSIGQGYYGYTF. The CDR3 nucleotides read TGTGCCAGCAGCATCGGACAGGGGTATTATGGCTACACCTTC.

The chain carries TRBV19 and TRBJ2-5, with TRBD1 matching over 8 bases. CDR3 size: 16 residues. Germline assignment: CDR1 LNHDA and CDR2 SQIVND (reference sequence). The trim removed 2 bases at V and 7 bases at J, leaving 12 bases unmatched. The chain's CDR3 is CASSISDGTGWGTQYF. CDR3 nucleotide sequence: TGTGCCAGTAGTATATCGGACGGGACAGGTTGGGGGACCCAGTACTTC.

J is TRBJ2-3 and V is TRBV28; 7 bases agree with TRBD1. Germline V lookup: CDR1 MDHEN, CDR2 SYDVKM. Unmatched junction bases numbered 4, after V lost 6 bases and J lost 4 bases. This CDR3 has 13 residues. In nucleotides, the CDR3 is TGTGCCAGCAGCAACAGGGGTTCAGATACGCAGTATTTT. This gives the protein CASSNRGSDTQYF.

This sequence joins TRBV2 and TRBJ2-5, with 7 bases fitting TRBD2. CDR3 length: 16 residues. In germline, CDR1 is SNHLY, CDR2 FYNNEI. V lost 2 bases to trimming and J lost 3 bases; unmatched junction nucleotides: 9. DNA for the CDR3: TGTGCCAGCAGTGAACCGCACCGGGCGGGAGAAGAGACCCAGTACTTC. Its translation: CASSEPHRAGEETQYF.

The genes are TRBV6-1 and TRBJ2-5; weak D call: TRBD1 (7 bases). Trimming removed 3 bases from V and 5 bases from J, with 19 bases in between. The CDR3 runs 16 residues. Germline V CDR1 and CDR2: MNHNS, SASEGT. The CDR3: CASSDPRRAGGETQYF. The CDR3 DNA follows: TGTGCCAGCAGTGACCCCCGCCGGGCAGGGGGGGAGACCCAGTACTTC.

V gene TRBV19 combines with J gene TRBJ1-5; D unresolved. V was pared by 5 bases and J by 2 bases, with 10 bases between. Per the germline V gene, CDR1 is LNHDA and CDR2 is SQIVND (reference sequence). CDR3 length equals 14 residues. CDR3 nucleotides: TGTGCCAGTAGTTTTTGGGAGGGCAATCAGCCCCAGCATTTT. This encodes CASSFWEGNQPQHF. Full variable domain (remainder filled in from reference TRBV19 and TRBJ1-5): DGGITQSPKYLFRKEGQNVTLSCEQNLNHDAMYWYRQDPGQGLRLIYYSQIVNDFQKGDIAEGYSVSREKKESFPLTVTSAQKNPTAFYLCASSFWEGNQPQHFGDGTRLSIL.

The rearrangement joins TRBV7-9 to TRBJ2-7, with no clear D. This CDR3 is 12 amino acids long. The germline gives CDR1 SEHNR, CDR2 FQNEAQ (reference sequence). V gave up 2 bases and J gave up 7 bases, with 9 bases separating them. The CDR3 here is CASSLLTGEQYF. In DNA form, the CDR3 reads TGTGCCAGCAGCTTATTAACCGGGGAGCAGTACTTC.

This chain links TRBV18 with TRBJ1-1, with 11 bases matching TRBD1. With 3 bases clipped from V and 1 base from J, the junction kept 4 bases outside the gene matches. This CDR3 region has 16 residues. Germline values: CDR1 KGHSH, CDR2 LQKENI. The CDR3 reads CASSPGQGEWNTEAFF. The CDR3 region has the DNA TGTGCCAGCTCACCGGGACAGGGGGAATGGAACACTGAAGCTTTCTTT.

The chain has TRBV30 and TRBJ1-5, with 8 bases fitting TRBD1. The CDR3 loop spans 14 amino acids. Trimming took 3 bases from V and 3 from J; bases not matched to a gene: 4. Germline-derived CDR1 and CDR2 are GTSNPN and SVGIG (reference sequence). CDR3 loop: CAWRPTGANQPQHF. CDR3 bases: TGTGCCTGGAGGCCGACAGGGGCCAATCAGCCCCAGCATTTT.

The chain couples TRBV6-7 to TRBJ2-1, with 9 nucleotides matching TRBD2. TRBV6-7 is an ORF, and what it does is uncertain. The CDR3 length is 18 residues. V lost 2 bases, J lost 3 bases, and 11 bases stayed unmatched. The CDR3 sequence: CASSYPAQGGRVYNEQFF. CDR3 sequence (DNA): TGTGCCAGCAGTTACCCTGCCCAGGGCGGGAGGGTCTACAATGAGCAGTTCTTC.

CDR3 residues: CAWSTTSGRMSSYNEQFF. CDR3 nucleotide sequence: TGTGCCTGGAGTACTACTAGCGGGAGGATGAGCTCCTACAATGAGCAGTTCTTC. The genes are TRBV30 and TRBJ2-1; 12 bases match TRBD2. Trimming took 2 bases from V and 0 from J; bases not matched to a gene: 8. This CDR3 is 18 amino acids long. The V gene's germline CDR1 is GTSNPN and CDR2 SVGIG (reference sequence).

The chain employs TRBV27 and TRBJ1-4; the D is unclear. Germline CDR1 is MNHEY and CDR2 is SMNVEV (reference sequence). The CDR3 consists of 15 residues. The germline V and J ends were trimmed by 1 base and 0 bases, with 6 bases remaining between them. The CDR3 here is CASSLYRATNEKLFF. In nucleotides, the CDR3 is TGTGCCAGCAGTTTATACAGAGCAACTAATGAAAAACTGTTTTTT.

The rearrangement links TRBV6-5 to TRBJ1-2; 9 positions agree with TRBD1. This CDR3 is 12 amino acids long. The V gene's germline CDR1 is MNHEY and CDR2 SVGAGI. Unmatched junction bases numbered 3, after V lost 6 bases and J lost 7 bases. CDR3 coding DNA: TGTGCCAGCAGCGGGACAGGGAGTGGCTACACCTTC. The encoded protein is CASSGTGSGYTF.

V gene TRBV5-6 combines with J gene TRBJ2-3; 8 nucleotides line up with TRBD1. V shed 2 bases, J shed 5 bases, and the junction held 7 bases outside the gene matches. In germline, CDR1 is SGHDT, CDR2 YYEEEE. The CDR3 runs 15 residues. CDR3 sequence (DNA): TGTGCCAGCAGCTTCCCGGGACAGGTAAAAGATACGCAGTATTTT. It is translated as CASSFPGQVKDTQYF.

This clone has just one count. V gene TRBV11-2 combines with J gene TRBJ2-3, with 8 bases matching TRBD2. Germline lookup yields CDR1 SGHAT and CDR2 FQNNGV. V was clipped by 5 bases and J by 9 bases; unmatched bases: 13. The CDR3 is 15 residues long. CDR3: CASSPVAGGPGTQYF. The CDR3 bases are TGTGCCAGCAGCCCCGTGGCGGGAGGCCCCGGGACGCAGTATTTT.

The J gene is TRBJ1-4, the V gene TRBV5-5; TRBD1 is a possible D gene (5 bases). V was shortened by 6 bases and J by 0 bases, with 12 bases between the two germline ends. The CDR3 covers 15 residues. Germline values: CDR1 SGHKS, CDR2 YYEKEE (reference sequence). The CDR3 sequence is CASTRRGTTNEKLFF. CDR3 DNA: TGTGCCAGCACCCGACGGGGGACAACTAATGAAAAACTGTTTTTT. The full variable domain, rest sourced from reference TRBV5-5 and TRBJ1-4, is DAGVTQSPTHLIKTRGQQVTLRCSPISGHKSVSWYQQVLGQGPQFIFQYYEKEERGRGNFPDRFSARQFPNYSSELNVNALLLGDSALYLCASTRRGTTNEKLFFGSGTQLSVL.

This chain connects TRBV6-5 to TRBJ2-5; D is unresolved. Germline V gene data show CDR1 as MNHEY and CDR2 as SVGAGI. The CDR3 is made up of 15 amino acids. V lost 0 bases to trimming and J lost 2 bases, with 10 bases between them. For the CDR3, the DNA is TGTGCCAGCAGTTACTCCCCGCTACCTCAAGAGACCCAGTACTTC. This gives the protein CASSYSPLPQETQYF.

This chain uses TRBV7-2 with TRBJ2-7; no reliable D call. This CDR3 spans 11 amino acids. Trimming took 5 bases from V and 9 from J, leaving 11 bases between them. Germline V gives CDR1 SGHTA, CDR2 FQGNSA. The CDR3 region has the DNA TGTGCCAGCAGCAACCGACACCTGCAGTACTTC. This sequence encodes CASSNRHLQYF.

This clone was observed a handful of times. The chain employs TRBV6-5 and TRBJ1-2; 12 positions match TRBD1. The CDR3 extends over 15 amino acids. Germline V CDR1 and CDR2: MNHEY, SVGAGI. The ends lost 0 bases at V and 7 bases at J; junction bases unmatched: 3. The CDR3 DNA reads TGTGCCAGCAGTTACTCGGGGACAGGGGGCGGTGGCTACACCTTC. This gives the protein CASSYSGTGGGGYTF.

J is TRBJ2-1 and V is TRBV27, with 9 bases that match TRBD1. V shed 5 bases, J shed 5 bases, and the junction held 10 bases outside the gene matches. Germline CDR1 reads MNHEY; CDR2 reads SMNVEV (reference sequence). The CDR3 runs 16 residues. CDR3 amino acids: CASSLYPGQGNNEQFF. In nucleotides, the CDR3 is TGTGCCAGCAGTCTCTACCCGGGACAGGGAAACAATGAGCAGTTCTTC.

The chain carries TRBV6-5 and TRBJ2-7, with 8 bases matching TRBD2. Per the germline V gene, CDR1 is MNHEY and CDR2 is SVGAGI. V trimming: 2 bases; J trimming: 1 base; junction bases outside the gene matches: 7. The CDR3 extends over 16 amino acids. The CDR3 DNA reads TGTGCCAGCAGTTACGGGGGCGGGGGGCGATCCTACGAGCAGTACTTC. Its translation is CASSYGGGGRSYEQYF.

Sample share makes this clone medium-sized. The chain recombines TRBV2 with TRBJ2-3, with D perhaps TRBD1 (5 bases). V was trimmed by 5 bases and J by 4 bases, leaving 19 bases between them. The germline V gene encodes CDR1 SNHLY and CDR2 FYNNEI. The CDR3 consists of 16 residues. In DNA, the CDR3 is TGTGCCAGCAGTCTACGGGCTGTCGAAGGGGCAGATACGCAGTATTTT. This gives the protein CASSLRAVEGADTQYF.

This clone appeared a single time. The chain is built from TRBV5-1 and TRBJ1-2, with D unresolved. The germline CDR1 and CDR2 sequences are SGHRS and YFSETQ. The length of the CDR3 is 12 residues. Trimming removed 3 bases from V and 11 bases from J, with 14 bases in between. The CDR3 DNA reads TGCGCCAGCAGCTGGCCTCCTGGTGAATACACCTTC. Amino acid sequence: CASSWPPGEYTF. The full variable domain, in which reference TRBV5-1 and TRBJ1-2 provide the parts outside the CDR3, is KAGVTQTPRYLIKTRGQQVTLSCSPISGHRSVSWYQQTPGQGLQFLFEYFSETQRNKGNFPGRFSGRQFSNSRSEMNVSTLELGDSALYLCASSWPPGEYTFGSGTRLTVV.

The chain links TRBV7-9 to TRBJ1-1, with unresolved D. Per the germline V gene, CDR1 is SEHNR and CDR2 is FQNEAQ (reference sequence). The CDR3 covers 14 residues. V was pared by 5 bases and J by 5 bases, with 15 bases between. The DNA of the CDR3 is TGTGCCAGCAGCCCCGCAGGAAGGACTACTGAAGCTTTCTTT. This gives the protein CASSPAGRTTEAFF.

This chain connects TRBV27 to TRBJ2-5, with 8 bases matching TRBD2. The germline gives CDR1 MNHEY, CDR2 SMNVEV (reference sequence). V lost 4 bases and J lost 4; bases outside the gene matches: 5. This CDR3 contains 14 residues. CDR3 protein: CASSSGGRGETQYF. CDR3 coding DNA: TGTGCCAGCAGTTCGGGGGGGAGGGGAGAGACCCAGTACTTC.

CDR3 nucleotides: TGTGCCAGTAGGACGACACCTCGGGCGGGGGAGCAGTACTTC. Residues: CASRTTPRAGEQYF. This sequence joins TRBV19 and TRBJ2-7; TRBD2 is a possible D gene (6 bases). The CDR3 sequence is 14 residues long. The V end lost 6 bases, the J end lost 7 bases, and 19 bases lay between the germline ends. The V gene's germline CDR1 is LNHDA and CDR2 SQIVND (reference sequence).